These T cell receptor beta chains were read from a single sample in a study of T-cell memory formation after mild COVID-19. TCRdb fed the 5' RACE reads into MiXCR, producing one record per CDR3 protein. Here the sample spans 90,000 to 120,000 distinct CDR3 sequences, approximately 15% being singletons. Sequenced: PBMCs or a T cell subset sorted from them (not recorded which). Receptor source: a man aged 18 to 29 who had mild COVID-19 (a few samples of this study predate the infection). Cell type and time point are not known. CDR3s include the opening cysteine and the closing phenylalanine or tryptophan. The D gene is left open where the match is weak. Only part of the rows carry a size: once, few, many, or a class if the clone is expanded.

D | J | V | size | CDR3 | DNA
NA | TRBJ2-5 | TRBV12-5 | NA | CASGHSGGETQYF | TGTGCTAGTGGCCATTCGGGGGGCGAGACCCAGTACTTC
NA | TRBJ2-7 | TRBV5-6 | few | CASSSPFPDGYEQYF | TGTGCCAGCAGCTCCCCCTTCCCGGACGGGTACGAGCAGTACTTC
NA | TRBJ2-3 | TRBV23-1 | NA | CASSLCDTQYF | TGCGCCAGCAGTCTATGTGATACGCAGTATTTT
TRBD2 | TRBJ2-7 | TRBV7-2 | few | CASSFRLAGGEEQYF | TGTGCCAGCAGCTTCAGACTAGCGGGGGGGGAAGAGCAGTACTTC
NA | TRBJ1-1 | TRBV5-1 | NA | CASSPEKWKPNTEAFF | TGCGCCAGCAGCCCGGAGAAGTGGAAACCGAACACTGAAGCTTTCTTT
NA | TRBJ2-1 | TRBV30 | few | CAWSVLNNEQFF | TGTGCCTGGAGTGTACTTAACAATGAGCAGTTCTTC
TRBD2 | TRBJ2-1 | TRBV28 | NA | CASRTSGTYNEQFF | TGTGCCAGCAGGACTAGCGGGACCTACAATGAGCAGTTCTTC
TRBD1 | TRBJ1-4 | TRBV4-1 | many | CASSGTGGVRNEKLFF | TGCGCCAGCAGCGGGACAGGGGGCGTCCGTAACGAAAAACTGTTTTTT
NA | TRBJ1-1 | TRBV12-5 | NA | CASGLVGSGNTEAFF | TGTGCTAGTGGTTTGGTAGGGTCGGGGAACACTGAAGCTTTCTTT
NA | TRBJ2-5 | TRBV6-5 | many | CASSYSTFAETQYF | TGTGCCAGCAGTTACTCGACATTTGCTGAGACCCAGTACTTC
NA | TRBJ1-5 | TRBV5-8 | many | CASSLGTGLWNQPQHF | TGTGCCAGCAGCTTGGGTACTGGGCTGTGGAATCAGCCCCAGCATTTT
TRBD2 | TRBJ2-5 | TRBV10-3 | NA | CAISGTSGVGETQYF | TGTGCCATCAGTGGGACTAGCGGGGTCGGGGAGACCCAGTACTTC
NA | TRBJ2-3 | TRBV7-9 | NA | CASSPMAGAYTDTQYF | TGTGCCAGCAGCCCGATGGCGGGGGCCTACACAGATACGCAGTATTTT
NA | TRBJ2-7 | TRBV5-4 | NA | CASSLLEDDEQYF | TGTGCCAGCAGCTTACTCGAAGACGACGAGCAGTACTTC
NA | TRBJ1-1 | TRBV28 | many | CASSRRGMNTEAFF | TGTGCCAGCAGCCGACGGGGCATGAACACTGAAGCTTTCTTT
NA | TRBJ2-7 | TRBV4-1 | few | CASSSTPSYEQYF | TGCGCCAGCAGCTCCACTCCGAGCTACGAGCAGTACTTC
TRBD2 | TRBJ2-5 | TRBV7-8 | NA | CASSLGGGGETQYF | TGTGCCAGCAGCTTAGGCGGGGGAGGAGAGACCCAGTACTTC
NA | TRBJ2-5 | TRBV5-6 | few | CASSYTGSETQYF | TGTGCCAGCAGCTATACAGGGTCGGAGACCCAGTACTTC
NA | TRBJ1-1 | TRBV9 | few | CASSVAGDLAFF | TGTGCCAGCAGCGTAGCGGGAGATTTAGCTTTCTTT
NA | TRBJ2-1 | TRBV12-3/TRBV12-4 | NA | CASSLFPGSSYNEQFF | TGTGCCAGCAGTTTATTTCCAGGAAGCTCCTACAATGAGCAGTTCTTC
NA | TRBJ1-4 | TRBV5-4 | NA | CASSFRGKNEKLFF | TGTGCCAGCAGCTTTCGGGGAAAAAATGAAAAACTGTTTTTT
TRBD1 | TRBJ1-2 | TRBV20-1 | NA | CSATPLEGAFSVGYTF | TGCAGTGCTACTCCTCTGGAGGGGGCCTTTTCGGTTGGCTACACCTTC
TRBD2 | TRBJ2-3 | TRBV5-1 | many | CASSLSGGGTDTQYF | TGCGCCAGCAGCTTGTCCGGGGGGGGGACAGATACGCAGTATTTT
TRBD2 | TRBJ2-1 | TRBV5-5 | many | CASSTAGVEGNEQFF | TGTGCCAGCAGCACCGCGGGAGTCGAAGGCAATGAGCAGTTCTTC
NA | TRBJ2-1 | TRBV15 | many | CATSRRVDRSSYNEQFF | TGTGCCACCAGCAGGCGAGTTGACAGAAGCTCCTACAATGAGCAGTTCTTC
NA | TRBJ2-3 | TRBV27 | NA | CASSIPFTDTQYF | TGTGCCAGCAGTATCCCATTCACAGATACGCAGTATTTT
NA | TRBJ2-1 | TRBV4-2 | NA | CASSPQGTGNEQFF | TGTGCCAGCAGCCCCCAGGGAACAGGGAATGAGCAGTTCTTC
NA | TRBJ2-2 | TRBV7-9 | few | CASSLVPRGNTGELFF | TGTGCCAGCAGCTTAGTCCCCAGGGGGAACACCGGGGAGCTGTTTTTT
TRBD2 | TRBJ2-7 | TRBV3-1 | few | CASSPTTSAYSYEQYF | TGTGCCAGCAGCCCCACGACTAGCGCCTACTCCTACGAGCAGTACTTC
NA | TRBJ1-2 | TRBV11-2 | few | CASSYGPRGWIYGYTF | TGTGCCAGCAGCTATGGGCCTCGGGGCTGGATCTATGGCTACACCTTC
NA | TRBJ2-2 | TRBV4-1 | NA | CASSLGYGGPNTGELFF | TGCGCCAGCAGCCTTGGGTACGGGGGGCCCAACACCGGGGAGCTGTTTTTT
TRBD1 | TRBJ2-6 | TRBV5-8 | few | CASSLGTGSSGANVLTF | TGTGCCAGCAGCTTGGGGACAGGGTCCTCTGGGGCCAACGTCCTGACTTTC
NA | TRBJ2-3 | TRBV9 | few | CASSPGTYEDTQYF | TGTGCCAGCAGCCCCGGGACCTACGAGGATACGCAGTATTTT
NA | TRBJ1-1 | TRBV5-4 | NA | CASSLMGAKPFEAFF | TGTGCCAGCAGCTTGATGGGGGCGAAGCCTTTTGAAGCTTTCTTT
NA | TRBJ1-1 | TRBV6-5 | few | CASIPGGGNTEAFF | TGTGCCAGCATCCCGGGGGGTGGGAACACTGAAGCTTTCTTT
NA | TRBJ2-1 | TRBV11-1 | NA | CASSLGLRLAYYNEQFF | TGTGCCAGCAGCTTAGGGCTGCGTCTAGCCTACTACAATGAGCAGTTCTTC
NA | TRBJ2-7 | TRBV6-2/TRBV6-3 | NA | CASGRDGYEQYF | TGTGCCAGCGGCAGGGATGGCTACGAGCAGTACTTC
NA | TRBJ1-1 | TRBV7-3 | NA | CASSPLRQSAEAFF | TGTGCCAGCAGCCCACTGCGACAGTCGGCTGAAGCTTTCTTT
TRBD1 | TRBJ1-1 | TRBV4-1 | many | CASSPGQGLNTEAFF | TGCGCCAGCAGCCCGGGACAGGGATTGAACACTGAAGCTTTCTTT
NA | TRBJ1-1 | TRBV7-2 | few | CASSLGWRTEAFF | TGTGCCAGCAGCTTGGGGTGGCGCACTGAAGCTTTCTTT
NA | TRBJ2-1 | TRBV20-1 | many | CSAISPAHREQFF | TGCAGTGCTATAAGCCCGGCTCATCGTGAGCAGTTCTTC
TRBD2 | TRBJ2-7 | TRBV10-1 | NA | CASSESTRGGLAYEQYF | TGCGCCAGCAGTGAGTCGACTCGCGGGGGGTTAGCCTACGAGCAGTACTTC
TRBD1 | TRBJ2-6 | TRBV28 | NA | CASSPGTGSLGVGANVLTF | TGTGCCAGCAGTCCGGGGACAGGGAGCTTAGGCGTCGGGGCCAACGTCCTGACTTTC
TRBD1 | TRBJ2-3 | TRBV5-1 | few | CASSDRDREDTQYF | TGCGCCAGCAGCGACCGGGACAGGGAAGATACGCAGTATTTT
NA | TRBJ1-2 | TRBV5-1 | NA | CASSLGLEDGYTF | TGCGCCAGCAGCTTAGGTCTTGAGGATGGCTACACCTTC
TRBD1 | TRBJ1-5 | TRBV5-1 | few | CASSKQGAPNQPQHF | TGCGCCAGCAGCAAACAGGGGGCCCCCAATCAGCCCCAGCATTTT
NA | TRBJ2-3 | TRBV15 | NA | CATSRGRGSRADTQYF | TGTGCCACCAGCAGGGGAAGAGGTAGTAGAGCAGATACGCAGTATTTT
NA | TRBJ2-6 | TRBV11-2 | NA | CASSSRVGGRPNGANVLTF | TGTGCCAGCAGCTCCCGCGTGGGGGGACGCCCGAATGGGGCCAACGTCCTGACTTTC
TRBD1 | TRBJ2-2 | TRBV12-3/TRBV12-4 | NA | CASSAGTGGTGELFF | TGTGCCAGCAGTGCCGGGACAGGGGGAACCGGGGAGCTGTTTTTT
NA | TRBJ2-3 | TRBV11-2 | few | CASSLARGAGDTQYF | TGTGCCAGCAGCTTAGCCCGGGGGGCGGGAGATACGCAGTATTTT
NA | TRBJ2-7 | TRBV3-1 | NA | CASSQRGVEAYEQYF | TGTGCCAGCAGCCAAAGAGGCGTGGAGGCCTACGAGCAGTACTTC
NA | TRBJ2-2 | TRBV7-8 | many | CASSLVAPTGELFF | TGTGCCAGCAGCTTAGTGGCTCCCACCGGGGAGCTGTTTTTT
NA | TRBJ2-2 | TRBV11-2 | NA | CASSTTDSGELFF | TGTGCCAGCAGCACAACTGACTCCGGGGAGCTGTTTTTT
NA | TRBJ1-4 | TRBV4-3 | NA | CASSQDWEGVNEKLFF | TGCGCCAGCAGCCAAGATTGGGAAGGTGTTAATGAAAAACTGTTTTTT
NA | TRBJ2-3 | TRBV7-9 | NA | CASSFGHGSTDTQYF | TGTGCCAGCAGCTTCGGCCACGGAAGCACAGATACGCAGTATTTT